This TCR beta chain emerged from a study of blood T cell repertoires in COVID-19 (dated by TCRdb to the early 2020s). For the wider study: Samples covering the acute and convalescent phases of COVID-19 were provided by collaborators in the United States, Italy and Spain. The prospective study material was composed of cDNA or gDNA derived from T cells, B-cell-depleted T cells, or PBMCs. A freely available public database, intended as a resource for researchers studying the immune response to SARS-CoV-2, is where the repertoires were released. The dataset comprised deeply sampled blood TCRbeta repertoires from subjects exposed to, actively infected with, or recovered from COVID-19. The samples were drawn from the first 160 participants of the ongoing ImmuneRACE study and from 1,254 subjects provided by 6 global collaborators. Nearly every sample came with metadata listing a de-identified subject ID, COVID-19 status, age in years and sex. Where available, HLA class I and class II types were taken from metadata supplied by the sample provider and were not determined by assay-based typing.

Each collaborating institution followed its own protocols to collect whole blood in K2EDTA tubes. For TCRbeta analysis, collaborators shipped samples in one of three forms: frozen whole blood, isolated PBMCs, or DNA extracted from either of those sample types. Note on this clone: The antigen it recognizes is unknown. Per-base qualities were not stored, and no clone one base away is much larger.

Study-level results and caveats: The quantity of clinical and demographic metadata differed by source and by participant and was supplied without curation.

TCRbeta CDR3 regions were amplified from genomic DNA by means of the immunoSEQ Assay, a bias-controlled multiplex PCR. The study's own analysis went as follows. Nucleated cell counts per sample were estimated from amplification of reference gene primers within the assay. To quantify the absolute abundance of each unique TCRbeta CDR3 rearrangement, sequence reads were collapsed and filtered. For each sample, productive Simpson clonality was calculated by taking the square root of Simpson's diversity index across productive rearrangements. Drawn from immuneACCESS, this table holds only the in-frame rearrangements with V and J called that TCRdb kept. Clones are partly lost; checked studies trace under half to an unresolved V gene and leave the rest unexplained. D and trimming were read from the DNA, whereas the V and J calls and clone size are those reported in that table. The sample data list 400,000 to 500,000 clones, and 86% of these were observed just once. The top ten clonotypes cover under 1.5% of the sample.

The CDR3 has 17 amino acids, counting the end cysteine and phenylalanine. Just CDR3 DNA is preserved here, 51 bases in frame from base 1. The junction shows trimming of 2 bases on V and 3 bases on J, and the gene matches do not reach 6 bases of it. The germline V gene gives CDR1 as ENHRY and CDR2 as SYGVKD. This sequence uses TRBV10-3 and TRBJ2-1; a stretch of 11 junction bases matches TRBD1. Sequenced input: peripheral blood. The sequence came from a woman in her 30s with active or convalescent COVID-19. The DNA is TGTGCCATCAGTGAGATAGGGACAGGGGGAATCTACAATGAGCAGTTCTTC. It translates to CAISEIGTGGIYNEQFF.